The rows below give T cell receptor beta chains drawn from one sample of a study of regulatory T cells in long-lasting Graves disease. TCRdb ran MiXCR on the multiplex PCR reads and lists one entry per CDR3 protein. Here the sample spans roughly 700,000 distinct CDR3 sequences, roughly 30% being singletons. This sample comprised peripheral blood mononuclear cells (PBMCs), obtained when the disease was refractory, from a patient treated with antithyroid drugs. Receptor source: a female donor with Graves disease. The CDR3 runs from the conserved cysteine through the conserved F or W. Fields, in order: clone size, J gene, D gene, V gene, CDR3 DNA, CDR3 protein. The D gene is left open where the match is weak. Size is stated for part of the rows, as once, few or many counts, or as a class when the clone is expanded.

-	TRBJ2-7	TRBD1	TRBV6-9	TGTGCCAGCAGTTACCTAGTCCATGGACAGGGAAGCTCCTACGAGCAGTACTTC	CASSYLVHGQGSSYEQYF
-	TRBJ1-5	-	TRBV4-1	TGCGCCAGCAGCCAAGATGGGGGGACCGGCCAGCCCCAGCATTTT	CASSQDGGTGQPQHF
-	TRBJ1-1	TRBD1	TRBV6-2/TRBV6-3	TGTGCCAGCAGTTACGCGACAGGGGGGGTTGAAGCTTTCTTT	CASSYATGGVEAFF
-	TRBJ1-1	TRBD1	TRBV11-2	TGTGCCAGCAGCTTACCCCGGGACAGGTCTCCCCTGAGGACTGAAGCTTTCTTT	CASSLPRDRSPLRTEAFF
once	TRBJ2-1	-	TRBV29-1	TGCAGCGCCAGGAGTCGCAATGAGCAGTTCTTC	CSARSRNEQFF
-	TRBJ1-4	TRBD1	TRBV19	TGTGCCACTCACCGCAGGGGACAGGCCTCGTCTAATGAAAAACTGTTTTTT	CATHRRGQASSNEKLFF
-	TRBJ2-5	TRBD2	TRBV5-5	TGCGCCAGCAGCCAAGATGCTAGCGGGATGATCGCGAAGACCCAGTACTTC	CASSQDASGMIAKTQYF
-	TRBJ2-5	-	TRBV6-5	TGTGCCAGCAGTTACCTCGGGGGGCGGGTGCGGACCCAGTACTTC	CASSYLGGRVRTQYF
-	TRBJ2-7	TRBD2	TRBV5-6	TGTGCCAGCAGCGCGGGGGGCGCCGGGGGGTGGGAGCAGTACTTC	CASSAGGAGGWEQYF
few	TRBJ2-7	TRBD2	TRBV5-1	TGCGCCAGCAGCTTGAATAGCGGGAGGGCCCGGGAGCAGTACTTC	CASSLNSGRAREQYF
-	TRBJ2-7	-	TRBV24-1	TGTGCCACCAGTGATAAGGACTGTGACGAGCAGTACTTC	CATSDKDCDEQYF
few	TRBJ2-5	-	TRBV15	TGTGCCACCAGCAATGAGATGGAGACCCAGTACTTC	CATSNEMETQYF
-	TRBJ1-6	-	TRBV3-1	TGTGCCAGCAGCCAAGATGACAGAAGGAATTCACCCCTCCACTTT	CASSQDDRRNSPLHF
-	TRBJ1-1	-	TRBV5-1	TGCGCCACCAGGATGTGGGAGAACACTGAAGCTTTCTTT	CATRMWENTEAFF
-	TRBJ2-5	-	TRBV20-1	TGCAGTGCTAGAGATTCCGGGACGGGGACCCAGTACTTC	CSARDSGTGTQYF
-	TRBJ1-1	-	TRBV27	TGTGCCAGCAGTTTTAGTTTTTCCACTGAAGCTTCCTTT	CASSFSFSTEASF
-	TRBJ2-7	-	TRBV20-1	TGCAGTGCTAGAACATTGAACCACGAGCAGTACTTC	CSARTLNHEQYF
few	TRBJ1-6	TRBD1	TRBV28	TGTGCCAGCAGCTTAGCTACAGGGGTTGGTAGTTCACCCCTCCACTTT	CASSLATGVGSSPLHF
-	TRBJ1-2	-	TRBV29-1	TGCAGCGTTCGGACGGGATTTGTCTATGGCTACACCTTC	CSVRTGFVYGYTF
many	TRBJ1-1	-	TRBV12-3/TRBV12-4	TGTGCCAGCGGTTTAGGAGGGGACACTGAAGCTTTCTTT	CASGLGGDTEAFF
-	TRBJ1-2	-	TRBV29-1	TGCAGCGTGTCAGGGGTTGGCTACACCTTC	CSVSGVGYTF
-	TRBJ2-3	-	TRBV2	TGTGCCAGCAGCCCGAGTGGGGTTATTGATACGCAGTATTTT	CASSPSGVIDTQYF
few	TRBJ1-1	-	TRBV14	TGTGCCAGCAGCCAACCCCTTCGATCGCGGAAAGCTTTCTTT	CASSQPLRSRKAFF
-	TRBJ1-2	TRBD1	TRBV11-2	TGTGCCAGCAGCTTAGGGGACAGGGGGACTGGCTACACCTTC	CASSLGDRGTGYTF
few	TRBJ1-1	-	TRBV5-6	TGTGCCAGCAGCTTGATTCGGGTGCCGGGGGGAGAAGCTTTCTTT	CASSLIRVPGGEAFF